Below, one TCR beta chain is given with its context. The sample is drawn from a study of T cells in Graves' hyperthyroidism and ophthalmopathy. V gave up 5 bases and J gave up 4 bases; unmatched junction bases: 10. CDR3 length: 17 amino acids. CDR1 SGHVS and CDR2 FQNEAQ come from the germline V gene. Amplification of TCR beta CDR3 regions was performed using RNA transcripts as template. The TCR CDR3 was amplified in a first-round RT-PCR using the HTBI primer set. MiXCR was run by TCRdb on the multiplex PCR reads, yielding one entry per CDR3 protein. The table lists over 400,000 distinct CDR3 sequences, under 25% of them singletons. Clinical Activity Scores of at least 3, NOSPECS grades of at least 4 and durations under 3 months characterized ophthalmopathy patients. Exclusion criteria comprised uncontrolled infection, other autoimmune disease, pregnancy or lactation. Diagnoses were made from clinical symptoms, serum measures (thyroxine and TRAb), thyroid ultrasound and orbital computed tomography.

The clonotype comes from a woman in her 70s with Graves' ophthalmopathy. The J gene is TRBJ2-4, the V gene TRBV7-8, with 11 bases that match TRBD2. Sequenced: blood. DNA for the CDR3: TGTGCCAGCAGCGCGATCCTAGCGGGAGGACCTAAAAACATTCAGTACTTC. Amino acid sequence: CASSAILAGGPKNIQYF.